What follows are 12 T cell receptor beta chains derived from one specimen sequenced in a study of T cell changes during pregnancy in multiple sclerosis. The assay was immunoSEQ multiplex PCR, and TCRdb's table has in-frame clones only and misses some. The sample includes 90,000 to 120,000 clones, around 92% seen only once; the top ten take 0.78%. Source: peripheral blood, taken in the third trimester of pregnancy. The source is a female donor in good health, enrolled as a control in a pregnancy study.

V is TRBV7-2 and J is TRBJ1-1, with a weak D call TRBD1 (5 bases). V lost 2 bases to trimming and J lost 11 bases, with 18 bases between them. There are 14 residues in the CDR3. CDR1 is SGHTA, CDR2 FQGNSA, per germline. The DNA of the CDR3 is TGTGCCAGCAGCTTACGGCAGGGCGACCGGGAGGCTTTCTTT. It encodes CASSLRQGDREAFF. Full variable domain (remainder filled in from reference TRBV7-2 and TRBJ1-1): GAGVSQSPSNKVTEKGKDVELRCDPISGHTALYWYRQSLGQGLEFLIYFQGNSAPDKSGLPSDRFSAERTGGSVSTLTIQRTQQEDSAVYLCASSLRQGDREAFFGQGTRLTVV.

The chain has TRBV19 and TRBJ2-3; D uncertain. Trimming took off 2 bases at V and 6 bases at J, with 12 bases between the two ends. The CDR3 length is 14 residues. Germline V gene data show CDR1 as LNHDA and CDR2 as SQIVND (reference sequence). The DNA for the CDR3 is TGTGCCAGTAGTATAAACCTAGAGTATGATACGCAGTATTTT. This encodes CASSINLEYDTQYF.

The V call is TRBV19, the J call TRBJ1-4; tentative D call: TRBD1 (6 bases). Germline values: CDR1 LNHDA, CDR2 SQIVND (reference sequence). The CDR3 is 14 residues long. V lost 9 bases, J lost 4 bases, and 15 bases lay in between. DNA of the CDR3: TGTGCCAGCAGACCAGGGGAAGGTAATGAAAAACTGTTTTTT. Translating gives CASRPGEGNEKLFF.

The rearrangement uses TRBV10-3 and TRBJ2-1; tentative D call: TRBD1 (5 bases). Looked up from germline, CDR1 is ENHRY and CDR2 is SYGVKD. Trimming took off 1 base at V and 6 bases at J, with 16 bases between the two ends. CDR3 length equals 16 residues. CDR3 in DNA: TGTGCCATCAGTGAGTACGGGTCAGGGAATCTCAATGAGCAGTTCTTC. This gives the protein CAISEYGSGNLNEQFF.

The chain is built from TRBV6-6 and TRBJ2-7, with D maybe TRBD1 (6 bases). V lost 10 bases and J 2 bases, leaving 21 bases between the germline ends. This CDR3 has 15 residues. CDR1 is MNHNY, CDR2 SVGAGI, per germline (reference sequence). CDR3 nucleotide sequence: TGTGCCACCTATGACCGGGACACCGGGGCCTACGAGCAGTACTTC. Translation: CATYDRDTGAYEQYF.

This chain joins TRBV13 and TRBJ1-2; 8 positions agree with TRBD1. Germline lookup yields CDR1 PRHDT and CDR2 FYEKMQ (reference sequence). V was pared by 5 bases and J by 2 bases, with 1 base of the junction left unmatched. The CDR3 has 13 residues. CDR3 in DNA: TGTGCCAGCAGCGGACAGGGAAACTATGGCTACACCTTC. Encoded protein: CASSGQGNYGYTF.

Remarks on this clone: At one of its ends the junction is not consistent with the germline gene, which may arise from a read error. The V and J genes are TRBV7-7 and TRBJ2-3; possibly TRBD1 for D (5 bases). The V gene's germline CDR1 is SSHAT and CDR2 FNYEAQ (reference sequence). The CDR3 is 15 amino acids. Here the CDR3 DNA reads TGTGCTAGCAGCTTAGCTGGGGCAGGGACAGATACGCAGTATTTT. Its protein is CASSLAGAGTDTQYF.

The chain links TRBV18 to TRBJ1-6; 7 bases fit TRBD1. Germline V lookup: CDR1 KGHSH, CDR2 LQKENI. The CDR3 has 14 residues. Trimming at V came to 3 bases and at J to 8 bases, leaving 4 bases not matched to a gene. The CDR3 loop is CASSPGQSDSPLHF. Written as DNA, the CDR3 is TGTGCCAGCTCACCGGGACAGTCGGATTCACCCCTCCACTTT.

This chain uses TRBV6-4 with TRBJ1-5; D may be TRBD1 (5 bases). Germline V CDR1 and CDR2: MRHNA, SNTAGT. The CDR3 is 17 residues long. V was pared by 4 bases and J by 9 bases, with 25 bases between. The CDR3: CASSGADTVGVPRPQHF. The CDR3 coding sequence is TGTGCCAGCAGTGGGGCGGACACCGTAGGGGTACCTCGGCCCCAGCATTTT.

About this clone itself: This same CDR3 is encoded by further DNA sequences in the sample. The gene calls are TRBV10-3 and TRBJ2-5; 8 bases map to TRBD1. With V trimmed by 10 bases and J by 3 bases, 7 bases remained unmatched. Germline CDR1 reads ENHRY; CDR2 reads SYGVKD. The CDR3 length is 13 residues. The CDR3 region has the DNA TGTGCCACGGGACAGGCCGCGGAAGAGACCCAGTACTTC. The encoded protein is CATGQAAEETQYF.

The chain recombines TRBV19 with TRBJ1-2; TRBD1 matches 8 bases. Per the germline V gene, CDR1 is LNHDA and CDR2 is SQIVND (reference sequence). The CDR3 loop spans 14 amino acids. V lost 5 bases, J lost 4 bases, and 6 bases stayed unmatched. The CDR3 DNA reads as TGTGCCAGTAGTTCGCTGGGACAGGTCTATGGCTACACCTTC. Translating it yields CASSSLGQVYGYTF.

The chain links TRBV13 to TRBJ2-2; the match to TRBD2 covers 8 bases. The CDR3 extends over 15 amino acids. Per the germline V gene, CDR1 is PRHDT and CDR2 is FYEKMQ (reference sequence). Trimming cost V 2 bases and J 3 bases; bases outside gene matches: 2. As DNA, the CDR3 is TGTGCCAGCAGCTTACCCGGGGGGGACACCGGGGAGCTGTTTTTT. Translating gives CASSLPGGDTGELFF.